The next 27 T cell receptor beta chains were all read from a single sample in a study of monozygotic twins with inflammatory bowel disease. With the 5' RACE reads reprocessed, TCRdb shows one record per CDR3 protein and no DNA. Recorded for this sample: over 150,000 distinct CDR3 sequences. Input material: blood. These receptors came from a human donor with ulcerative colitis or Crohn's disease, or a healthy co-twin of an affected twin (not recorded which).

The chain uses TRBV7-2 and TRBJ1-6; without DNA, the TCRdb call of TRBD1 cannot be checked. CDR1 is SGHTA and CDR2 is FQGNSA in the germline V gene. CDR3 length equals 14 residues. CDR3 protein: CASSQTGLGSPLHF.

V gene TRBV28 combines with J gene TRBJ2-7; the TCRdb call, TRBD1, lacks DNA for checking. CDR3 size: 14 residues. CDR1 is MDHEN and CDR2 is SYDVKM in the germline V gene. Here the CDR3 reads CASSDDRHSYEQYF.

V is TRBV5-4 and J is TRBJ1-1. The germline gives CDR1 SGHNT, CDR2 YYREEE (reference sequence). The CDR3 contains 12 residues. CDR3 sequence reads: CASMNPNTEAFF.

The CDR3: CASSPPGEGGRLDTQYF. This sequence joins TRBV9 and TRBJ2-3; TCRdb returns TRBD1, unconfirmable since there is no DNA. CDR3 length equals 17 residues. Germline V gene sequence: CDR1 SGDLS, CDR2 YYNGEE.

This rearrangement joins TRBV20-1 to TRBJ2-1; TCRdb's D gene call, TRBD1, goes unchecked for lack of DNA. Germline assignment: CDR1 DFQATT and CDR2 SNEGSKA (reference sequence). CDR3 size: 16 residues. CDR3 residues: CSARSRGDRRYNEQFF.

The chain joins TRBV20-1 to TRBJ2-3; TCRdb lists TRBD1, though no DNA is available to test this call. This CDR3 has 13 amino acids. The germline V gene has CDR1 DFQATT and CDR2 SNEGSKA (reference sequence). The CDR3: CSAQSTGTDTQYF.

The rearrangement joins TRBV19 to TRBJ2-5; TCRdb's D call, TRBD1, is unchecked because there is no DNA. The germline CDR1 and CDR2 sequences are LNHDA and SQIVND (reference sequence). This CDR3 region has 13 residues. CDR3 loop: CASRDGTQETQYF.

This chain links TRBV3-1 with TRBJ2-4. The CDR3 covers 17 residues. Looked up from germline, CDR1 is LGHDT and CDR2 is YNNKEL (reference sequence). CDR3 sequence reads: CASGGGPTFLAKNIQYF.

The chain joins TRBV15 to TRBJ2-2; TCRdb selects TRBD2, and the lack of DNA leaves this call unchecked. The V gene's germline CDR1 is LNHNV and CDR2 YYDKDF (reference sequence). CDR3 length equals 14 residues. CDR3 sequence reads: CATSRGGEPGELFF.

The J gene is TRBJ2-3, the V gene TRBV9; there is no DNA to check the TCRdb D call of TRBD1. The CDR3 consists of 15 residues. Per the germline V gene, CDR1 is SGDLS and CDR2 is YYNGEE. CDR3 in amino acids: CASSSRGGSTDTQYF.

The chain combines TRBV20-1 with TRBJ2-5; TCRdb reports TRBD2, a call that lacks DNA to check it against. The CDR3 runs to 15 residues. Germline V lookup: CDR1 DFQATT, CDR2 SNEGSKA (reference sequence). CDR3 sequence reads: CSALRTSGGSETQYF.

The CDR3 protein is CATSRLGTSGRRQFF. The rearrangement joins TRBV15 to TRBJ2-1; with no DNA, the TCRdb D assignment of TRBD2 cannot be verified. CDR1 is LNHNV, CDR2 YYDKDF, per germline (reference sequence). This CDR3 has 15 amino acids.

This chain uses TRBV12-3 or TRBV12-4 with TRBJ2-3; TCRdb gives TRBD1 as the D gene, but with no DNA this cannot be confirmed. The CDR3 loop spans 14 amino acids. This chain's CDR3 is CASQTGRSTDTQYF.

The chain carries TRBV3-1 and TRBJ2-7; TCRdb designates TRBD1, a call that cannot be tested without DNA. The CDR3 extends over 16 amino acids. The germline CDR1 and CDR2 sequences are LGHDT and YNNKEL (reference sequence). The CDR3 reads CASSPREQGSSYEQYF.

J is TRBJ2-1 and V is TRBV7-9; TCRdb gives TRBD2 as the D gene, but with no DNA this cannot be confirmed. The CDR3 covers 14 residues. The germline V gene has CDR1 SEHNR and CDR2 FQNEAQ (reference sequence). The CDR3 loop is CASSLRTSSNEQFF. Based on the CDR3 plus reference TRBV7-9 and TRBJ2-1, the full variable domain is DTGVSQNPRHKITKRGQNVTFRCDPISEHNRLYWYRQTLGQGPEFLTYFQNEAQLEKSRLLSDRFSAERPKGSFSTLEIQRTEQGDSAMYLCASSLRTSSNEQFFGPGTRLTVL.

The chain has TRBV7-2 and TRBJ2-3. This CDR3 is built from 15 residues. Per germline, CDR1 SGHTA and CDR2 FQGNSA. The CDR3 sequence is CASSISGLLTDTQYF.

The J gene is TRBJ1-2, the V gene TRBV25-1; there is no DNA to check the TCRdb D call of TRBD1. From germline, CDR1 is MGHDK and CDR2 SYGVNS. The CDR3 extends over 16 amino acids. CDR3 region: CASSGEIAGDYYGYTF.

The rearrangement links TRBV5-1 to TRBJ2-3; TCRdb picks TRBD1, but there is no DNA to check that call. CDR1 and CDR2 from the germline V gene are SGHRS and YFSETQ. The CDR3 loop spans 13 amino acids. This CDR3 is CASSPPQGDTQYF.

The chain carries TRBV5-1 and TRBJ1-1; TCRdb lists TRBD1, though no DNA is available to test this call. CDR3 length: 14 amino acids. Germline loops: CDR1 SGHRS, CDR2 YFSETQ. The CDR3 loop reads CASINEGLNREAFF. Together with reference TRBV5-1 and TRBJ1-1, the CDR3 gives the full variable domain: KAGVTQTPRYLIKTRGQQVTLSCSPISGHRSVSWYQQTPGQGLQFLFEYFSETQRNKGNFPGRFSGRQFSNSRSEMNVSTLELGDSALYLCASINEGLNREAFFGQGTRLTVV.

This chain joins TRBV19 and TRBJ1-3; TCRdb returns TRBD1, unconfirmable since there is no DNA. Germline CDR1 and CDR2: LNHDA and SQIVND (reference sequence). This CDR3 is built from 15 residues. CDR3 in amino acids: CASANPTVGAGTIYF.

The V and J genes are TRBV10-3 and TRBJ1-4; without DNA, the TCRdb call of TRBD1 cannot be checked. Per the germline V gene, CDR1 is ENHRY and CDR2 is SYGVKD. The CDR3 covers 21 residues. CDR3 protein: CAISESSRQGSTFATNEKLFF.

Here the CDR3 reads CASSLAGGTAFF. V and J are TRBV5-6 and TRBJ1-1. This CDR3 region has 12 residues. Germline V lookup: CDR1 SGHDT, CDR2 YYEEEE. Looking up the rest from reference TRBV5-6 and TRBJ1-1 gives the full variable domain: DAGVTQSPTHLIKTRGQQVTLRCSPKSGHDTVSWYQQALGQGPQFIFQYYEEEERQRGNFPDRFSGHQFPNYSSELNVNALLLGDSALYLCASSLAGGTAFFGQGTRLTVV.

V usage is TRBV5-1 and J usage is TRBJ1-6. In germline, CDR1 is SGHRS, CDR2 YFSETQ. The CDR3 is 13 residues long. The CDR3 sequence is CASSLVVNSPLHF. The variable domain in full, with the rest retrieved from reference TRBV5-1 and TRBJ1-6, is KAGVTQTPRYLIKTRGQQVTLSCSPISGHRSVSWYQQTPGQGLQFLFEYFSETQRNKGNFPGRFSGRQFSNSRSEMNVSTLELGDSALYLCASSLVVNSPLHFGNGTRLTVT.

V and J are TRBV4-3 and TRBJ2-3; no DNA is available, so the TRBD2 call from TCRdb remains unchecked. The length of the CDR3 is 17 residues. The V gene's germline CDR1 is LGHNA and CDR2 YSLEER. The CDR3 sequence is CASSQGFGGGPSDTQYF.

V and J are TRBV7-2 and TRBJ1-5. The CDR3 is 15 amino acids. In germline, CDR1 is SGHTA, CDR2 FQGNSA. Here the CDR3 reads CASSLAPPGNQPQHF.

V gene TRBV18 combines with J gene TRBJ2-7; checking the TCRdb D call of TRBD2 is not possible without DNA. The CDR3 consists of 14 residues. Looked up from germline, CDR1 is KGHSH and CDR2 is LQKENI. CDR3 sequence: CASSPEGLASEQYF.

The V gene is TRBV5-1, the J gene TRBJ2-7; without DNA, the TCRdb call of TRBD1 cannot be checked. The germline CDR1 and CDR2 sequences are SGHRS and YFSETQ. The CDR3 has 14 residues. CDR3 loop: CASSFTGASYEQYF.